The clone carrying this T cell receptor beta chain was observed once. Its specificity is not known. This entry comes from a study of cytomegalovirus exposure and HLA in healthy donors. General observations from the study: Later analysis identified about 15,000 TCR beta sequences associated with HLA alleles, using a false discovery rate threshold of 0.05. CMV serostatus was the only recorded immune exposure for donors. Presence/absence results assume similar sequencing depth per donor, which may not hold.

This CDR3 is 15 amino acids long. J gave up 2 bases and V 9 bases, and 10 bases lay outside the gene matches. Germline CDR1 LNHDA, CDR2 SQIVND (reference sequence). PCR used 60 Vbeta primers and 13 Jbeta primers. Assay used: immunoSEQ multiplex PCR; TCRdb lists only in-frame clones, some missing. This sample carries around 190,000 clones, just under 75% of them seen once, and the ten largest clones take approximately 5%. The specimen sequenced was PBMCs. The TCR was taken from a man aged 25-45 years in good health and CMV-seropositive. The rearrangement joins TRBV19 to TRBJ1-2; 9 bases agree with TRBD1. The CDR3 DNA sequence: TGTGCCAGCCAGCCCTGGACAGGGGCCAACTATGGCTACACCTTC. Protein sequence: CASQPWTGANYGYTF.